The rows below give T cell receptor beta chains drawn from one sample of a study of somatic mutations in cytotoxic T cells in rheumatoid arthritis. Produced via immunoSEQ multiplex PCR; TCRdb's table is partial and in-frame only. The sample shows under 20,000 clones, about 81% of them seen only once. The sequenced material came from CD8+ T cells sorted from blood. The receptors shown here come from an adult with rheumatoid arthritis. CDR3s include the opening cysteine and the closing phenylalanine or tryptophan. The order of the fields is clone size, V gene, J gene, CDR3 protein. Only some rows state a clone size, as once, few, many or a class for expanded clones.

clone_size: once; v_call: TRBV7-9; j_call: TRBJ2-3; cdr3_aa: CASSPPLAGLRDTQYF
clone_size: NA; v_call: TRBV19; j_call: TRBJ2-7; cdr3_aa: CASSKRLFYEQYF
clone_size: NA; v_call: TRBV11-3; j_call: TRBJ2-5; cdr3_aa: CASSLDGEETQYF
clone_size: NA; v_call: TRBV27; j_call: TRBJ2-7; cdr3_aa: CASSLGYEQYF
clone_size: once; v_call: TRBV6-1; j_call: TRBJ1-4; cdr3_aa: CASSEGGQGWTNEKLFF
clone_size: NA; v_call: TRBV11-1; j_call: TRBJ1-6; cdr3_aa: CASSYAGNNSPLHF
clone_size: NA; v_call: TRBV4-1; j_call: TRBJ2-7; cdr3_aa: CASSQISNSYEQYF
clone_size: NA; v_call: TRBV6-6; j_call: TRBJ2-3; cdr3_aa: CGAGIADTQYF
clone_size: NA; v_call: TRBV2; j_call: TRBJ2-7; cdr3_aa: CASSRDIYYEQYF
clone_size: NA; v_call: TRBV9; j_call: TRBJ2-3; cdr3_aa: CASSVASGGAGDTQYF
clone_size: once; v_call: TRBV12-2; j_call: TRBJ1-5; cdr3_aa: CASRLVGTSNQPQHF
clone_size: NA; v_call: TRBV10-3; j_call: TRBJ2-7; cdr3_aa: CAISELRLADSYEQYF
clone_size: few; v_call: TRBV15; j_call: TRBJ1-4; cdr3_aa: CATSRDWVGTGASLAF
clone_size: NA; v_call: TRBV7-7; j_call: TRBJ2-5; cdr3_aa: CASSLVFLGETQYF
clone_size: NA; v_call: TRBV7-9; j_call: TRBJ1-2; cdr3_aa: CASSNRDLSGGYTF
clone_size: NA; v_call: TRBV7-9; j_call: TRBJ2-2; cdr3_aa: CASSLSIQGSAGELFF
clone_size: NA; v_call: TRBV11-2; j_call: TRBJ2-7; cdr3_aa: CASSLAVYEQYF
clone_size: NA; v_call: TRBV6-4; j_call: TRBJ2-1; cdr3_aa: CASSDAGGSYNEQFF
clone_size: NA; v_call: TRBV5-4; j_call: TRBJ2-1; cdr3_aa: CASSFSGGNEQFF
clone_size: NA; v_call: TRBV4-1; j_call: TRBJ2-1; cdr3_aa: CASSHGRGLAGGGDYNEQFF
clone_size: NA; v_call: TRBV7-2; j_call: TRBJ2-1; cdr3_aa: CASSLVLAGANEQFF
clone_size: NA; v_call: TRBV25-1; j_call: TRBJ2-7; cdr3_aa: CASSVEFEQYF
clone_size: once; v_call: TRBV27; j_call: TRBJ2-3; cdr3_aa: CASSPGTSGVSTDTQYF
clone_size: NA; v_call: TRBV5-1; j_call: TRBJ2-7; cdr3_aa: CASSYGTVYEQYF
clone_size: NA; v_call: TRBV4-1; j_call: TRBJ2-7; cdr3_aa: CASSQSSSYEQYF
clone_size: NA; v_call: TRBV6-5; j_call: TRBJ2-2; cdr3_aa: CASRIMGVGELFF
clone_size: NA; v_call: TRBV5-1; j_call: TRBJ1-1; cdr3_aa: CASSLAEGLNTEAFF
clone_size: few; v_call: TRBV30; j_call: TRBJ2-6; cdr3_aa: CAFEAPGANVLTF
clone_size: NA; v_call: TRBV19; j_call: TRBJ1-1; cdr3_aa: CASSINRANTEAFF
clone_size: NA; v_call: TRBV13; j_call: TRBJ1-5; cdr3_aa: CASSFGRQPQHF
clone_size: NA; v_call: TRBV7-9; j_call: TRBJ2-5; cdr3_aa: CASSLTQRGAGNKETQYF
clone_size: once; v_call: TRBV2; j_call: TRBJ2-4; cdr3_aa: CASSSGQGEAKNIQYF